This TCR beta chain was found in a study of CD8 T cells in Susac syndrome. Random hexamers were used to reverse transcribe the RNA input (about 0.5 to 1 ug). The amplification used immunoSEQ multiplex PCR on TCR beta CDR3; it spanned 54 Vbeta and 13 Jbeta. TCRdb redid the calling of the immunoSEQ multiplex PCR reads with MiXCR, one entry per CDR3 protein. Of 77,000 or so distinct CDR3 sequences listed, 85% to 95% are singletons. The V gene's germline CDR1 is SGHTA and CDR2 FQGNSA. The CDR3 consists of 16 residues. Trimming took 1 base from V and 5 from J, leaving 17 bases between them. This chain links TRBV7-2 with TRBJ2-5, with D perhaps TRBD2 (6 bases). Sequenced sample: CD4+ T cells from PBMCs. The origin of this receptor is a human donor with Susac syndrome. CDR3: CASSLGLGGLGETQYF. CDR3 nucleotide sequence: TGTGCCAGCAGCTTAGGATTGGGGGGACTCGGGGAGACCCAGTACTTC.